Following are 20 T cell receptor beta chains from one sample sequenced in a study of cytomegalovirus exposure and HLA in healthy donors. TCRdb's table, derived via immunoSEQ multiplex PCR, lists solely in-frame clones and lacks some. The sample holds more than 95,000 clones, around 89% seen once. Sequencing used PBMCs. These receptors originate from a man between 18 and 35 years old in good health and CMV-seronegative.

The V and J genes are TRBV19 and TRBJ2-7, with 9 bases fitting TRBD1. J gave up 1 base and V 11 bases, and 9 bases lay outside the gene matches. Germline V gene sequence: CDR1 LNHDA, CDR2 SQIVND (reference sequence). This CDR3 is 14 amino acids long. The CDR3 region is CASSAGQGSYEQYF. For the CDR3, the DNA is TGTGCCTCTAGTGCGGGACAGGGATCCTACGAGCAGTACTTC.

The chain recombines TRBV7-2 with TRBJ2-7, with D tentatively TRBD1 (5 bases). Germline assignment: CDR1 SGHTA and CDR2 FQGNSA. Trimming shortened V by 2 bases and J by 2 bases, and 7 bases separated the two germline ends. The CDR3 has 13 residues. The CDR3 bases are TGTGCCAGCAGCTTAAAGGACACCTACGAGCAGTACTTC. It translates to CASSLKDTYEQYF.

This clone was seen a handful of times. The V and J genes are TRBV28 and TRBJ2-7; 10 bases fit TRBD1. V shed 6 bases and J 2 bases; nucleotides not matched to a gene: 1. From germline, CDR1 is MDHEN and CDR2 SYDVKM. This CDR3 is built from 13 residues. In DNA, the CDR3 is TGTGCCAGCAGAGGACAGGGGGCCTACGAGCAGTACTTC. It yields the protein CASRGQGAYEQYF.

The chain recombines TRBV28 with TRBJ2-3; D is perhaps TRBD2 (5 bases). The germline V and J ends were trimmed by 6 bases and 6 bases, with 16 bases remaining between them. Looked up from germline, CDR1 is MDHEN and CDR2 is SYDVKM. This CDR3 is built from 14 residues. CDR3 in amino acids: CASSSLGSMDTQYF. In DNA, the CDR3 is TGTGCCAGCAGCTCCTTGGGGAGTATGGATACGCAGTATTTT.

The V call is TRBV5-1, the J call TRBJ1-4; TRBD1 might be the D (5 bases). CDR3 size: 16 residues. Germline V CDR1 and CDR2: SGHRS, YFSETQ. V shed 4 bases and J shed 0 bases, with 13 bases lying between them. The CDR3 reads CASSTGHIATNEKLFF. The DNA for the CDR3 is TGCGCCAGCAGCACTGGACACATTGCAACTAATGAAAAACTGTTTTTT.

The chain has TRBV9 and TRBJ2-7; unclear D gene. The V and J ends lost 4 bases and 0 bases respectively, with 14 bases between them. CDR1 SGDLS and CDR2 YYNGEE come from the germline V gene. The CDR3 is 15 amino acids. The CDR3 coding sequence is TGTGCCAGCAGCCACGGCGGCGGAGACTCCTACGAGCAGTACTTC. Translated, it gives CASSHGGGDSYEQYF.

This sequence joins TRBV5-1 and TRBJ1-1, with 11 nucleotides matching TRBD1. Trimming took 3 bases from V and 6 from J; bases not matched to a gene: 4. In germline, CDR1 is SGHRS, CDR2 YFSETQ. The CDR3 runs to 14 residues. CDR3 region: CASSSPGQGAEAFF. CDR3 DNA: TGCGCCAGCAGCTCTCCGGGACAGGGGGCTGAAGCTTTCTTT.

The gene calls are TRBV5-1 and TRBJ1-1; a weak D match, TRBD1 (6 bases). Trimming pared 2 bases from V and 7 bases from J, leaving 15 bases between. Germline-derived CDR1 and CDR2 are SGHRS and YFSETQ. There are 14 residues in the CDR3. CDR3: CASSLGGAHVEAFF. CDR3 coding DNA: TGCGCCAGCAGCTTAGGGGGGGCGCATGTTGAAGCTTTCTTT.

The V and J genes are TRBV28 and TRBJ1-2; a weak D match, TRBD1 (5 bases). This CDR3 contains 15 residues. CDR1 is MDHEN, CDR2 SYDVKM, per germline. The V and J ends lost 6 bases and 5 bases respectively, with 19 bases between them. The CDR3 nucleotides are TGTGCCAGCAGCCCCCCGGGGGGGATTCAATATGGCTACACCTTC. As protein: CASSPPGGIQYGYTF.

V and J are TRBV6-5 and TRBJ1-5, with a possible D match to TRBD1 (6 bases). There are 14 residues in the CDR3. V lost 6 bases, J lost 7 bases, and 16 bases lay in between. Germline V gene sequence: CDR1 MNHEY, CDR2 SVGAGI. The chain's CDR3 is CASRETGSGQPQHF. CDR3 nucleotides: TGTGCCAGCAGAGAGACAGGATCTGGGCAGCCCCAGCATTTT.

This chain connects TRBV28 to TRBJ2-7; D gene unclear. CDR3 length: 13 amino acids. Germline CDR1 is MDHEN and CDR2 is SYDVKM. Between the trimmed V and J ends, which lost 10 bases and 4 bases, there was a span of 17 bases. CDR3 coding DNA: TGTGCCACGATGATCCCCCTCGGTTACGAGCAGTACTTC. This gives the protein CATMIPLGYEQYF. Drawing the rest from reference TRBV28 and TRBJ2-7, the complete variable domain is DVKVTQSSRYLVKRTGEKVFLECVQDMDHENMFWYRQDPGLGLRLIYFSYDVKMKEKGDIPEGYSVSREKKERFSLILESASTNQTSMYLCATMIPLGYEQYFGPGTRLTVT.

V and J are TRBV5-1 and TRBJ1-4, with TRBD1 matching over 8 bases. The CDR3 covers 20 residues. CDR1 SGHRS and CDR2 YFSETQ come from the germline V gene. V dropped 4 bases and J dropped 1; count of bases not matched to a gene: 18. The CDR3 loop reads CASSQRSGGLQLGTNEKLFF. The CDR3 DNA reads TGCGCCAGCAGCCAACGGTCAGGGGGCCTTCAGTTGGGAACTAATGAAAAACTGTTTTTT.

This CDR3 reads CAWTQPDTQYF. CDR3 bases: TGTGCCTGGACACAACCAGATACGCAGTATTTT. V usage is TRBV30 and J usage is TRBJ2-3; D ambiguous. V lost 4 bases, J lost 4 bases, and 6 bases lay in between. CDR1 and CDR2 from the germline V gene are GTSNPN and SVGIG (reference sequence). The CDR3 runs to 11 residues.

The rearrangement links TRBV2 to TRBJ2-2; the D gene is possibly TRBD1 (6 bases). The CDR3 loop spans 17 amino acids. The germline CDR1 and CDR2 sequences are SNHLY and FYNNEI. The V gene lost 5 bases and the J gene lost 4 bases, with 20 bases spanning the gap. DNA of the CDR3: TGTGCCAGCAGTATCGAGCTCGGGACAAGGTCCACCGGGGAGCTGTTTTTT. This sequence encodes CASSIELGTRSTGELFF.

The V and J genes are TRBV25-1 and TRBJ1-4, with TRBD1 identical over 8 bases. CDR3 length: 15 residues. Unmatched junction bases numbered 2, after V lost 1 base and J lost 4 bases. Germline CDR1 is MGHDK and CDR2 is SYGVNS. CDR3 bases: TGTGCCAGCAGTGAATTCACAGGGGGTAATGAAAAACTGTTTTTT. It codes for CASSEFTGGNEKLFF.

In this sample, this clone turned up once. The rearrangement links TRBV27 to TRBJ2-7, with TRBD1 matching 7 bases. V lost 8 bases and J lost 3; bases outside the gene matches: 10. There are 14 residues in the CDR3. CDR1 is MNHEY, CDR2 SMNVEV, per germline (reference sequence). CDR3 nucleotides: TGTGCCAGCCGATCAGGGACAGTTGTCTACGAGCAGTACTTC. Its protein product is CASRSGTVVYEQYF.

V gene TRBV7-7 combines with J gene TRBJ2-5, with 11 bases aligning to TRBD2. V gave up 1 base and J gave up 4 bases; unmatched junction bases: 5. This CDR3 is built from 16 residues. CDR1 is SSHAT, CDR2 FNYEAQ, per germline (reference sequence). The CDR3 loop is CASSLGLAGGGETQYF. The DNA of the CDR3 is TGTGCCAGCAGCTTAGGTCTAGCGGGGGGAGGAGAGACCCAGTACTTC.

This chain's CDR3 is CASSLRGIGEQFF. CDR3 sequence (DNA): TGTGCCAGCAGTTTAAGAGGAATAGGTGAGCAGTTCTTC. The chain uses TRBV27 and TRBJ2-1; D is uncertain. V was cut by 2 bases and J by 9 bases, with 11 bases left in between. The CDR3 has 13 amino acids. Germline V CDR1 and CDR2: MNHEY, SMNVEV (reference sequence).

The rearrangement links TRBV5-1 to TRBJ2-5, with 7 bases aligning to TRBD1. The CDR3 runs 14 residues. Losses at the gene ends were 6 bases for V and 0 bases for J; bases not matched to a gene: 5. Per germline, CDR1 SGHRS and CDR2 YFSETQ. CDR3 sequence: CASKTQGDQETQYF. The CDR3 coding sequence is TGCGCCAGCAAAACGCAGGGGGACCAAGAGACCCAGTACTTC.

CDR3 sequence reads: CASSELAGFTDTQYF. The CDR3 nucleotides read TGTGCCAGCAGTGAACTAGCGGGGTTCACAGATACGCAGTATTTT. The J gene is TRBJ2-3, the V gene TRBV6-1; 9 positions agree with TRBD2. Germline V gene sequence: CDR1 MNHNS, CDR2 SASEGT. V was pared by 2 bases and J by 2 bases, with 2 bases of the junction left unmatched. The CDR3 extends over 15 amino acids.